Listed below are T cell receptor beta chains from one sample, sequenced in a study of shared T cell receptors in the human thymus. TCRdb's table, derived via immunoSEQ multiplex PCR, lists solely in-frame clones and lacks some. The sample includes approximately 490,000 clones, 75% to 80% of them seen just once. These data were also filed under a second study, of human thymus T cells.

Sequences were obtained from thymocytes. Receptors were obtained from a boy less than two years old with a congenital heart defect. Both conserved end residues are part of each CDR3. A D gene is named only where the DNA matches it firmly. Clone size is not always given. Where it is, it says once, few, many or a class for expanded clones.

CDR3 DNA: TGTGCCAGCAGCCAATCGAAGGAGAGCTCTGGAAACACCATATATTTT
CDR3 protein: CASSQSKESSGNTIYF
V gene: TRBV16
clone size: -
J gene: TRBJ1-3
D gene: -

CDR3 DNA: TGTGCCAGCAGCCAACCGAGGACAGACAACCTCTCCGAGCAGTACTTC
CDR3 protein: CASSQPRTDNLSEQYF
V gene: TRBV4-2
clone size: once
J gene: TRBJ2-7
D gene: -

CDR3 DNA: TGTGCCTGGAGTGTACTCTGGATAGCGGGAGGGCTCCACGAGCAGTACTTC
CDR3 protein: CAWSVLWIAGGLHEQYF
V gene: TRBV30
clone size: -
J gene: TRBJ2-7
D gene: TRBD2

CDR3 DNA: TGTGCCAGCAGTAGAACAGGGGGCGGCACTGAAGCTTTCTTT
CDR3 protein: CASSRTGGGTEAFF
V gene: TRBV6-5
clone size: -
J gene: TRBJ1-1
D gene: TRBD1

CDR3 DNA: TGTGCTAGTGGTTTGGAGGGGGCTAGCAAACACTACGAGCAGTACTTC
CDR3 protein: CASGLEGASKHYEQYF
V gene: TRBV12-5
clone size: -
J gene: TRBJ2-7
D gene: TRBD1

CDR3 DNA: TGTGCCAGCAGTGAAGCGCGGGGGGCGAGTCACGAGCAGTACTTC
CDR3 protein: CASSEARGASHEQYF
V gene: TRBV6-1
clone size: -
J gene: TRBJ2-7
D gene: TRBD2

CDR3 DNA: TGCGCCAGCAGCTTGGGACTAGCGGAGTCCTACAATGAGCAGTTCTTC
CDR3 protein: CASSLGLAESYNEQFF
V gene: TRBV5-1
clone size: -
J gene: TRBJ2-1
D gene: TRBD2

CDR3 DNA: TGTGCCAGCAGCCGACTAGTGAGTACAGATACGCAGTATTTT
CDR3 protein: CASSRLVSTDTQYF
V gene: TRBV25-1
clone size: -
J gene: TRBJ2-3
D gene: -

CDR3 DNA: TGTGCCAGCAGCATCACCCCCCTACTAGCGGAGGACGACAAGGTCCCAGATACGCAGTATTTT
CDR3 protein: CASSITPLLAEDDKVPDTQYF
V gene: TRBV2
clone size: few
J gene: TRBJ2-3
D gene: TRBD2

CDR3 DNA: TGCGCCAGCAGCCAAGACAAACGACTAGTTGGGATGACCCAGTACTTC
CDR3 protein: CASSQDKRLVGMTQYF
V gene: TRBV4-3
clone size: -
J gene: TRBJ2-5
D gene: -

CDR3 DNA: TGTGCCAGCAGCGTTGGGACAGAGGCTTACGAGCAGTACTTC
CDR3 protein: CASSVGTEAYEQYF
V gene: TRBV6-5
clone size: -
J gene: TRBJ2-7
D gene: TRBD1

CDR3 DNA: TGTGCCAGCAGCCCAAGGGCTAGCGGGAGTTCCTACGAGCAGTACTTC
CDR3 protein: CASSPRASGSSYEQYF
V gene: TRBV6-6
clone size: -
J gene: TRBJ2-7
D gene: TRBD2

CDR3 DNA: TGTGCCAGCAGCATAGGTCGCCAGGGGAGAGCCAAAAACATTCAGTACTTC
CDR3 protein: CASSIGRQGRAKNIQYF
V gene: TRBV21-1
clone size: -
J gene: TRBJ2-4
D gene: -

CDR3 DNA: TGCGCCAGCAGCCCACAGGGACCCGCGGATACGCAGTATTTT
CDR3 protein: CASSPQGPADTQYF
V gene: TRBV5-1
clone size: few
J gene: TRBJ2-3
D gene: -

CDR3 DNA: TGTGCCAGCAGCCAAGACACAGGGACAGGGCTCGGCGAGCAGTACTTC
CDR3 protein: CASSQDTGTGLGEQYF
V gene: TRBV14
clone size: -
J gene: TRBJ2-7
D gene: TRBD1

CDR3 DNA: TGTGCCAGCTCACCTGGGACAGGACCGCTTCAGCCCCAGCATTTT
CDR3 protein: CASSPGTGPLQPQHF
V gene: TRBV18
clone size: -
J gene: TRBJ1-5
D gene: TRBD1

CDR3 DNA: TGCGCCAGCAGTCACCTACAGGGGACGAACACTGAAGCTTTCTTT
CDR3 protein: CASSHLQGTNTEAFF
V gene: TRBV23-1
clone size: -
J gene: TRBJ1-1
D gene: TRBD1

CDR3 DNA: TGTGCCAGCAGCTCTAGGGACAGGGGTGTCTACGAGCAGTACTTC
CDR3 protein: CASSSRDRGVYEQYF
V gene: TRBV27
clone size: -
J gene: TRBJ2-7
D gene: TRBD1

CDR3 DNA: TGCGCCAGCAGCCAGGGACTAAGGGAGGAAAAACTGTTTTTT
CDR3 protein: CASSQGLREEKLFF
V gene: TRBV4-1
clone size: -
J gene: TRBJ1-4
D gene: -

CDR3 DNA: TGTGCCAGCAGCTTCCACCTGCGAGGGGGGGATTATGGCTACACCTTC
CDR3 protein: CASSFHLRGGDYGYTF
V gene: TRBV5-6
clone size: -
J gene: TRBJ1-2
D gene: -

CDR3 DNA: TGCGCCAGCAGCCAAGATTGGGGGGTAACTAATGAAAAACTGTTTTTT
CDR3 protein: CASSQDWGVTNEKLFF
V gene: TRBV4-3
clone size: -
J gene: TRBJ1-4
D gene: -

CDR3 DNA: TGTGCCACCAGCAGAGTAAGAGATACCTACGAGCAGTACTTC
CDR3 protein: CATSRVRDTYEQYF
V gene: TRBV15
clone size: -
J gene: TRBJ2-7
D gene: -

CDR3 DNA: TGTGCCAGCAGGGACATCTCCTACGAGAAGTACTTC
CDR3 protein: CASRDISYEKYF
V gene: TRBV27
clone size: -
J gene: TRBJ2-7
D gene: -

CDR3 DNA: TGTGCCAGCAGCTTACCCCCCAGTAGCGGGATGGGGGAGACCCAGTACTTC
CDR3 protein: CASSLPPSSGMGETQYF
V gene: TRBV7-6
clone size: -
J gene: TRBJ2-5
D gene: TRBD2

CDR3 DNA: TGTGCCAGCAGACCTCAGGGGGCGGGCACCGGGGAGCTGTTTTTT
CDR3 protein: CASRPQGAGTGELFF
V gene: TRBV2
clone size: -
J gene: TRBJ2-2
D gene: TRBD1

CDR3 DNA: TGCGCCAGCAGCCCGACAGGGGGAGGCGATGAGCAGTTCTTC
CDR3 protein: CASSPTGGGDEQFF
V gene: TRBV10-2
clone size: -
J gene: TRBJ2-1
D gene: TRBD1

CDR3 DNA: TGCGCCAGCAAGAAAGACCGACAGGGGTACTACGAGCAGTACTTC
CDR3 protein: CASKKDRQGYYEQYF
V gene: TRBV10-1
clone size: -
J gene: TRBJ2-7
D gene: TRBD1

CDR3 DNA: TGTGCCAGCAGCTTAGCAAGGGACAGGGGGCTCTACGAGCAGTACTTC
CDR3 protein: CASSLARDRGLYEQYF
V gene: TRBV7-9
clone size: -
J gene: TRBJ2-7
D gene: TRBD1

CDR3 DNA: TGCGCCAGCAGTTTGGTAACGGGACAGGGATATTCTTGGGAAGAGACCCAGTACTTC
CDR3 protein: CASSLVTGQGYSWEETQYF
V gene: TRBV5-1
clone size: -
J gene: TRBJ2-5
D gene: TRBD1

CDR3 DNA: TGTGCCAGCTCATTGGTCGGCGGGAGGACGCCTGGGGCCTACAATGAGCAGTTCTTC
CDR3 protein: CASSLVGGRTPGAYNEQFF
V gene: TRBV18
clone size: -
J gene: TRBJ2-1
D gene: TRBD2

CDR3 DNA: TGTGCCAGCACCTCCGGGCGAGGGACAGATACGCAGTATTTT
CDR3 protein: CASTSGRGTDTQYF
V gene: TRBV27
clone size: -
J gene: TRBJ2-3
D gene: -

CDR3 DNA: TGCGCCAGCAGGAGGGGGTTGACTAGCGGGAGGGGTTACAATGAGCAGTTCTTC
CDR3 protein: CASRRGLTSGRGYNEQFF
V gene: TRBV10-2
clone size: -
J gene: TRBJ2-1
D gene: TRBD2

CDR3 DNA: TGTGCCAGTAGTATGCGGGACTCCTACAATGAGCAGTTCTTC
CDR3 protein: CASSMRDSYNEQFF
V gene: TRBV19
clone size: few
J gene: TRBJ2-1
D gene: -

CDR3 DNA: TGTGCCAGCAGTAGCGGACTCGGCGAGCAGTACTTC
CDR3 protein: CASSSGLGEQYF
V gene: TRBV2
clone size: -
J gene: TRBJ2-7
D gene: -

CDR3 DNA: TGTGCCAGCTTAGCGAGGGACAGTCCCGCAGATACGCAGTATTTT
CDR3 protein: CASLARDSPADTQYF
V gene: TRBV6-1
clone size: few
J gene: TRBJ2-3
D gene: TRBD1

CDR3 DNA: TGTGCCAGCAGTTTCTTAGCGGGTTCTGAGCAGTTCTTC
CDR3 protein: CASSFLAGSEQFF
V gene: TRBV27
clone size: -
J gene: TRBJ2-1
D gene: TRBD2

CDR3 DNA: TGTGCCAGCAGCGCTAGGGACAGGGTCTATGGCTACACCTTC
CDR3 protein: CASSARDRVYGYTF
V gene: TRBV7-2
clone size: -
J gene: TRBJ1-2
D gene: TRBD1

CDR3 DNA: TGCGCCAACGCGGGACAGGGCAATGGCTACACCTTC
CDR3 protein: CANAGQGNGYTF
V gene: TRBV10-1
clone size: -
J gene: TRBJ1-2
D gene: TRBD1

CDR3 DNA: TGCGCCAGCAGCCCCCAATTTGAGGAGACTAGCGGACCCTACAATGAGCAGTTCTTC
CDR3 protein: CASSPQFEETSGPYNEQFF
V gene: TRBV4-3
clone size: few
J gene: TRBJ2-1
D gene: TRBD2

CDR3 DNA: TGCAGCGGGGTGGGACCGGGACAGGGGTACTATGGCTACACCTTC
CDR3 protein: CSGVGPGQGYYGYTF
V gene: TRBV29-1
clone size: -
J gene: TRBJ1-2
D gene: TRBD1

CDR3 DNA: TGTGCCAGCAGCGTAGATCTTAGCGGCACAGATACGCAGTATTTT
CDR3 protein: CASSVDLSGTDTQYF
V gene: TRBV9
clone size: once
J gene: TRBJ2-3
D gene: -